The source of this T cell receptor beta chain is a study of blood T cells in healthy people across ages. The CDR3 has 15 residues. Germline CDR1 and CDR2: SGDLS and YYNGEE. Trimming pared 0 bases from V and 1 base from J, leaving 11 bases between. The study, taken as a whole, reports: Estimated diversity across one million T cells was deemed an underestimate. Versus aged donors, long-lived donors had higher diversity and more naive CD4+ cells.

Next came a second PCR, run for about 7 to 12 cycles, which used a sample-barcoded 5' primer along with a J-beta primer mix. Unique molecular identifiers of 12 random nucleotides labeled each cDNA. TCRdb independently ran MiXCR on the 5' RACE reads; one entry per CDR3 protein. The sample carries 1.5 million to 2 million distinct CDR3 sequences, around half recorded once. The study drew donors from healthy Caucasian individuals in Russia aged 6 to 90. In the case of this clonotype: The antigen remains undetermined.

The sequencing input was blood. The receptor was isolated from a woman in her 40s in good health. V gene TRBV9 combines with J gene TRBJ2-7; either TRBD1 or TRBD2 may supply D (5 bases each). The CDR3 loop is CASSVDLGRSYEQYF. In DNA form, the CDR3 reads TGTGCCAGCAGCGTAGACCTGGGACGGTCCTACGAGCAGTACTTC.